This TCR beta chain was documented in a study of T-cell reconstitution after alpha-beta-depleted transplantation in children. Whole-study results and caveats: It was reported that alpha-beta T cells came from several hundred expanded graft clones (about two months after transplant). In some patients, recipient T cells and intrathymic progenitors surviving conditioning explained high day-60 diversity.

The V gene lost 4 bases and the J gene lost 1 base, with 9 bases spanning the gap. From germline, CDR1 is SGHTA and CDR2 FQGNSA. The CDR3 runs 14 residues. During its preparation, the TCRbeta library received unique molecular identifiers. TCRdb reprocessed the PCR reads via MiXCR and lists one record per CDR3 protein. The sample shows about 110,000 distinct CDR3 sequences, under 25% of them seen only once. For this clonotype: The target antigen is unknown.

The chain is built from TRBV7-2 and TRBJ2-3, with D perhaps matching TRBD1 (6 bases). The starting material was PBMCs, mostly from graft donor cells, obtained 180 days after TCRalphabeta/CD19-depleted stem cell transplant. The clonotype comes from a male patient aged 2-9 years who had a stem cell transplant for chronic granulomatous disease, so the T cells may come from the graft donor. The CDR3 protein is CASSSDSGTDTQYF. The CDR3, as DNA: TGTGCCAGCAGCTCGGACAGTGGCACAGATACGCAGTATTTT. Supplemented by reference TRBV7-2 and TRBJ2-3, the full variable domain reads GAGVSQSPSNKVTEKGKDVELRCDPISGHTALYWYRQSLGQGLEFLIYFQGNSAPDKSGLPSDRFSAERTGGSVSTLTIQRTQQEDSAVYLCASSSDSGTDTQYFGPGTRLTVL.